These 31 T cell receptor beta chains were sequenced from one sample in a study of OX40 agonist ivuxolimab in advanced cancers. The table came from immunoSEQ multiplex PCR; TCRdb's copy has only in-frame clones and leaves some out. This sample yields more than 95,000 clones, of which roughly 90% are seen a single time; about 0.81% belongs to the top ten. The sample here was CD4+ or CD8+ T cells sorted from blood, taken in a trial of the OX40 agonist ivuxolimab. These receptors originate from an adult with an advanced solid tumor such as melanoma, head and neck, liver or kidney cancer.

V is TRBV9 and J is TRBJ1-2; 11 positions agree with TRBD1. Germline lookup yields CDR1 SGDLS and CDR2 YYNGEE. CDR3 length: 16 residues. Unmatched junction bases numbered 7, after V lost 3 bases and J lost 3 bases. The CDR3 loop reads CASSDPGTGGYYGYTF. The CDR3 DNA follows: TGTGCCAGCAGCGACCCCGGGACAGGGGGATACTATGGCTACACCTTC.

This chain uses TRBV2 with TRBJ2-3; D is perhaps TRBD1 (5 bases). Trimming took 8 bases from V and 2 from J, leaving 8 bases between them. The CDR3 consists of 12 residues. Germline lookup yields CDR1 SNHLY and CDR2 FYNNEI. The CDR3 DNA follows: TGTGCCAGCCTCAGGGCCACAGATACGCAGTATTTT. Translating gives CASLRATDTQYF.

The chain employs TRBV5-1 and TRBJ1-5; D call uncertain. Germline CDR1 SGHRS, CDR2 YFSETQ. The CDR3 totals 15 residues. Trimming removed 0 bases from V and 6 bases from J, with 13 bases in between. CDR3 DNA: TGCGCCAGCAGCTTGGTAGGCGCCACCGGTCAGCCCCAGCATTTT. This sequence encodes CASSLVGATGQPQHF.

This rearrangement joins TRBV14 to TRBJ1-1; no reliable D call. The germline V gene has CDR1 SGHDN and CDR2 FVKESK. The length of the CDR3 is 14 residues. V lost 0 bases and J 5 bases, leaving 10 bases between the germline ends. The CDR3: CASSQEHISTEAFF. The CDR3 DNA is TGTGCCAGCAGCCAAGAACACATCAGTACTGAAGCTTTCTTT.

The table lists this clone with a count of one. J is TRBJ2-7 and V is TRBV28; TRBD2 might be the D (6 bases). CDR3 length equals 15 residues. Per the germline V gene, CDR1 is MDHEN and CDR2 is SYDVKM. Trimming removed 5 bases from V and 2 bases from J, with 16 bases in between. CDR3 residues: CASSPGGSGTYEQYF. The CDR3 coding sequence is TGTGCCAGCAGTCCTGGTGGTAGCGGCACCTACGAGCAGTACTTC. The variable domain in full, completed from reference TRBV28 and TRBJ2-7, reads DVKVTQSSRYLVKRTGEKVFLECVQDMDHENMFWYRQDPGLGLRLIYFSYDVKMKEKGDIPEGYSVSREKKERFSLILESASTNQTSMYLCASSPGGSGTYEQYFGPGTRLTVT.

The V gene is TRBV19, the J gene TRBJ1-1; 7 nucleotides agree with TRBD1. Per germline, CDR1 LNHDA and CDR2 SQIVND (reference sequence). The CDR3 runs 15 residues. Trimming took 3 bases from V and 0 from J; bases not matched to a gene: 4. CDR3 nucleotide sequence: TGTGCCAGTAGTATCTCCAGGGGGATGAACACTGAAGCTTTCTTT. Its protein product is CASSISRGMNTEAFF.

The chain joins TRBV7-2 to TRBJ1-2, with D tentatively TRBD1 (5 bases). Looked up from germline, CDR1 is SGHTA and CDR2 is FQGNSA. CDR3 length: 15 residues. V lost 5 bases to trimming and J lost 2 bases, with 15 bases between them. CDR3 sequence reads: CASSPRQTQNYGYTF. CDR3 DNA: TGTGCCAGCAGCCCCCGACAGACGCAGAACTATGGCTACACCTTC.

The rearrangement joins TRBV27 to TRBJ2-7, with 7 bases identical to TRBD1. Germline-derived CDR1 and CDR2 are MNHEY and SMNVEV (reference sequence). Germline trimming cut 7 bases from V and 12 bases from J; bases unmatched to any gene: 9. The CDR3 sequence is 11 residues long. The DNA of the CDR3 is TGTGCCAGCACTTCTTCACAGGGGTGGTACTTC. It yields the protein CASTSSQGWYF.

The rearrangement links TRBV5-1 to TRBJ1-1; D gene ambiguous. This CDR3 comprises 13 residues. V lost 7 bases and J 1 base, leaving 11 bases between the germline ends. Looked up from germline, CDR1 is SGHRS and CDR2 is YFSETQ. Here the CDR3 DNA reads TGCGCCAGCTACACCCAGACGAACACTGAAGCTTTCTTT. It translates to CASYTQTNTEAFF.

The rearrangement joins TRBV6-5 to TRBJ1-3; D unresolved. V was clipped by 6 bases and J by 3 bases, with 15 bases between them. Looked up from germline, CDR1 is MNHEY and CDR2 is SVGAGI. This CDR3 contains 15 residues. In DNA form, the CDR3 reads TGTGCCAGCAGGACAAGTTGGATCTATGGAAACACCATATATTTT. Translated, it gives CASRTSWIYGNTIYF.

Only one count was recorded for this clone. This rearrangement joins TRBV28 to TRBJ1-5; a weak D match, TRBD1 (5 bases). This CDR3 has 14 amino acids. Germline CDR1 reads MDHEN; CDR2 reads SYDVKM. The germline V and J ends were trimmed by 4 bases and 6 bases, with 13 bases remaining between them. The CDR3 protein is CASSWRQGGQPQHF. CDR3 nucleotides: TGTGCCAGCAGTTGGAGGCAGGGCGGTCAGCCCCAGCATTTT. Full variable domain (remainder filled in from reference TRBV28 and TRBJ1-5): DVKVTQSSRYLVKRTGEKVFLECVQDMDHENMFWYRQDPGLGLRLIYFSYDVKMKEKGDIPEGYSVSREKKERFSLILESASTNQTSMYLCASSWRQGGQPQHFGDGTRLSIL.

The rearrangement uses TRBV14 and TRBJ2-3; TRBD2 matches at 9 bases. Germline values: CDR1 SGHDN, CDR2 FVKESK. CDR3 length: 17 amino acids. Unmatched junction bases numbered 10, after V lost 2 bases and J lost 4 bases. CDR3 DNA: TGTGCCAGCAGCCAAAGCGGGGGGACGTTCCTCGCAGATACGCAGTATTTT. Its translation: CASSQSGGTFLADTQYF.

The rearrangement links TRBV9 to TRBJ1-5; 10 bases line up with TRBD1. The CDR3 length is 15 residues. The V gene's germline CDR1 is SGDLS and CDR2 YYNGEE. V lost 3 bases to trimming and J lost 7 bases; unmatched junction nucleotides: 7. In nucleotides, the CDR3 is TGTGCCAGCAGCGGGCCGGGACAGGGGTACCAGCCCCAGCATTTT. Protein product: CASSGPGQGYQPQHF.

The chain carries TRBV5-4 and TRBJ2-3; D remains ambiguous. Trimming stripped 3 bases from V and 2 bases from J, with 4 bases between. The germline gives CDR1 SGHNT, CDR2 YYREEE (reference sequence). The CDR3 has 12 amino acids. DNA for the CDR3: TGTGCCAGCAGCTCCCTCACAGATACGCAGTATTTT. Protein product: CASSSLTDTQYF.

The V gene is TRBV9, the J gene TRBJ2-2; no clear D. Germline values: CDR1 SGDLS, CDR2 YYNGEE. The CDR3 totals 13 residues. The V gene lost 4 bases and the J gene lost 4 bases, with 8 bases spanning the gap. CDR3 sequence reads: CASSSKGTGELFF. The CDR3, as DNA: TGTGCCAGCAGCTCGAAGGGCACCGGGGAGCTGTTTTTT.

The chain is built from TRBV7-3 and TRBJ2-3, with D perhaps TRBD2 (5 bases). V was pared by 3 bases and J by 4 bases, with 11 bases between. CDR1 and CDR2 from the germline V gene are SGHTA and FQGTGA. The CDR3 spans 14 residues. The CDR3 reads CASSLGGFADTQYF. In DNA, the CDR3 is TGTGCCAGCAGCTTGGGCGGGTTTGCAGATACGCAGTATTTT.

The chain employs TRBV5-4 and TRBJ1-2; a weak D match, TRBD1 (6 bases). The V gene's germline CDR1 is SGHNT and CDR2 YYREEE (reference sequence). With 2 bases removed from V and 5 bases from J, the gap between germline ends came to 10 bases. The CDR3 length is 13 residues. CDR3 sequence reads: CASSLTGLYGYTF. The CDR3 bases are TGTGCCAGCAGCTTAACAGGGTTGTATGGCTACACCTTC.

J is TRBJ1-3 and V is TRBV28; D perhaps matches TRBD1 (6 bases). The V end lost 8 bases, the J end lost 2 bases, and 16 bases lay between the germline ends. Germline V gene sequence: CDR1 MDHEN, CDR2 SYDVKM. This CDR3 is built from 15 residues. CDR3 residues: CASSSGGATGNTIYF. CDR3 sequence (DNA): TGTGCCAGCTCCTCCGGGGGGGCCACTGGAAACACCATATATTTT.

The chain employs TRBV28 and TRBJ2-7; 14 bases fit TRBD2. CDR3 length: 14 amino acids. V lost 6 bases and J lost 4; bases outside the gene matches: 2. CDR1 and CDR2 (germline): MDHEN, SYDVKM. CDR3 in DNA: TGTGCCAGCAGGGGACTAGCGGGAGTATACGAGCAGTACTTC. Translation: CASRGLAGVYEQYF.

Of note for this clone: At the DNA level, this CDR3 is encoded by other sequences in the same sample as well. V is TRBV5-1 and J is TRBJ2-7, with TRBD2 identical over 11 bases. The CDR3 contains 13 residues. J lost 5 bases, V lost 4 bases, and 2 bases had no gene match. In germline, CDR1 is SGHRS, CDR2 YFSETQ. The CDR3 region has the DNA TGCGCCAGCAGCCCGGGACTAGCGGACGAGCAGTACTTC. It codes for CASSPGLADEQYF.

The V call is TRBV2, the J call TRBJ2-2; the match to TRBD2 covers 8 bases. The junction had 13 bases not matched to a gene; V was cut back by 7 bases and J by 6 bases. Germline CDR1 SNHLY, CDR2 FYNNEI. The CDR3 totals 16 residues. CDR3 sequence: CASTGRGGMVAGELFF. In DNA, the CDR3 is TGTGCCAGCACCGGGAGGGGAGGGATGGTCGCCGGGGAGCTGTTTTTT.

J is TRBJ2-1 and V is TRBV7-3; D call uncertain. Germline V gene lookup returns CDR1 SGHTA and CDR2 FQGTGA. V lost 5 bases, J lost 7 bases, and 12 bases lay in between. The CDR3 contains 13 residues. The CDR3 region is CASSADSTNEQFF. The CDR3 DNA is TGTGCCAGCAGCGCCGACTCTACTAATGAGCAGTTCTTC.

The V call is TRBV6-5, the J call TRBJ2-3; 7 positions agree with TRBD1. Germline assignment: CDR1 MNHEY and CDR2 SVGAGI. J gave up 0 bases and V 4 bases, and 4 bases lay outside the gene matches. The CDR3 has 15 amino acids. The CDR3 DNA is TGTGCCAGCAGTTTGGGGACAGTTAGCACAGATACGCAGTATTTT. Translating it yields CASSLGTVSTDTQYF.

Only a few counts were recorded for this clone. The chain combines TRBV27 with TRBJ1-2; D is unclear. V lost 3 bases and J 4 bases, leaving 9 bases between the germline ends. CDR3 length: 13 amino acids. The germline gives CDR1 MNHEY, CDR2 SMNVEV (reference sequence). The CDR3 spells CASSFASGYGYTF. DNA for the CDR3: TGTGCCAGCAGTTTCGCCTCGGGCTATGGCTACACCTTC.

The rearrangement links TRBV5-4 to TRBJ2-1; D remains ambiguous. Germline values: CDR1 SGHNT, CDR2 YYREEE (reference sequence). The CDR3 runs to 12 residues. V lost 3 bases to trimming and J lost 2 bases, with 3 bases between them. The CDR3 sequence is CASSSTYNEQFF. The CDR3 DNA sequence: TGTGCCAGCAGCTCGACCTACAATGAGCAGTTCTTC.

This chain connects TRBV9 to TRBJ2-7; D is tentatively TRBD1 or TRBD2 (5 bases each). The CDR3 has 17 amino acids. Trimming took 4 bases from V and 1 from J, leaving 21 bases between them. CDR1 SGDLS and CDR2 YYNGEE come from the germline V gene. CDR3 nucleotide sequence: TGTGCCAGCAGCCGCGACGCCAGTTGGGGGTCGTCCTACGAGCAGTACTTC. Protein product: CASSRDASWGSSYEQYF.

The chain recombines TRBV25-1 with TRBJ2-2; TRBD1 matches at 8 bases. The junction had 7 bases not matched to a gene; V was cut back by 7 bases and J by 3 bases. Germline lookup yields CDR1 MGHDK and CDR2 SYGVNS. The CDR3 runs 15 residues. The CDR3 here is CASKPTGGYTGELFF. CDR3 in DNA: TGTGCCAGCAAACCCACAGGGGGGTACACCGGGGAGCTGTTTTTT. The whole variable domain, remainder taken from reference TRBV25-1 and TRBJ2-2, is EADIYQTPRYLVIGTGKKITLECSQTMGHDKMYWYQQDPGMELHLIHYSYGVNSTEKGDLSSESTVSRIRTEHFPLTLESARPSHTSQYLCASKPTGGYTGELFFGEGSRLTVL.

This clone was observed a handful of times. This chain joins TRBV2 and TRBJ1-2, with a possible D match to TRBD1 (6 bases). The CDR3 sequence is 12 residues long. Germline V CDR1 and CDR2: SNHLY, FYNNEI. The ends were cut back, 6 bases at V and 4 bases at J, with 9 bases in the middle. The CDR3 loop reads CASRQGLYGYTF. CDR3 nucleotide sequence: TGTGCCAGCAGACAGGGCCTCTATGGCTACACCTTC.

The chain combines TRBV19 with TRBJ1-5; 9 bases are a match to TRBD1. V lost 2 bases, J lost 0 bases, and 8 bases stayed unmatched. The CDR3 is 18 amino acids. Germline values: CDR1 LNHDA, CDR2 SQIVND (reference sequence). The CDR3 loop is CASSITGTGINSNQPQHF. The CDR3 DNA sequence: TGTGCCAGTAGTATAACAGGGACAGGGATTAATAGCAATCAGCCCCAGCATTTT.

The CDR3, as DNA: TGCAGTGGGGAGGGGACGACTGAGCAGTTCTTC. Residues: CSGEGTTEQFF. The V call is TRBV20-1, the J call TRBJ2-1, with 7 nucleotides matching TRBD2. Germline V gene lookup returns CDR1 DFQATT and CDR2 SNEGSKA (reference sequence). The CDR3 consists of 11 residues. V shed 7 bases and J 9 bases; nucleotides not matched to a gene: 6.

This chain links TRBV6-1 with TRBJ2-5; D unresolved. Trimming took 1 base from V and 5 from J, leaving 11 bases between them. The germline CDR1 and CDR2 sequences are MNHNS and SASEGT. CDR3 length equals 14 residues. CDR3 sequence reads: CASSEGSSEETQYF. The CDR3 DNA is TGTGCCAGCAGTGAAGGCTCCTCTGAGGAGACCCAGTACTTC.